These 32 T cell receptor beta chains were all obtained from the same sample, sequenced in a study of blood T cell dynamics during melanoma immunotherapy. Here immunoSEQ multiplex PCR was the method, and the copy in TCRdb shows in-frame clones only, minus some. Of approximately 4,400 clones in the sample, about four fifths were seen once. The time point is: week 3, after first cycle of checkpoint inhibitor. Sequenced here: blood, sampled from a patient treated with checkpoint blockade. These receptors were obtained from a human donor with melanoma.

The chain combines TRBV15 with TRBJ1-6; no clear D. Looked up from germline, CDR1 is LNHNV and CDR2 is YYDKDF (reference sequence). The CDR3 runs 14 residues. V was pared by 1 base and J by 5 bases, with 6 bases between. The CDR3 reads CATSRGFDNSPLHF. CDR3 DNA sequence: TGTGCCACCAGCAGAGGGTTTGATAATTCACCCCTCCACTTT.

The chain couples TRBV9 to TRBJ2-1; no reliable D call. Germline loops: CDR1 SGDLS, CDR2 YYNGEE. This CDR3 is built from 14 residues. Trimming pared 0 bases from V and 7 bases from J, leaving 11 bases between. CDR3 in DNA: TGTGCCAGCAGCGTAGAGATGGGCTTGAATGAGCAGTTCTTC. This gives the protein CASSVEMGLNEQFF.

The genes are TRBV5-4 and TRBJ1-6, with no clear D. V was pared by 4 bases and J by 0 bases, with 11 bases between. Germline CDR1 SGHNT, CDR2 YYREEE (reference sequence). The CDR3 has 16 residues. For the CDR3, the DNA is TGTGCCAGCAGCCGAGACGGCCTCTCCTATAATTCACCCCTCCACTTT. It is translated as CASSRDGLSYNSPLHF.

The CDR3 sequence: CASSQDYGGTPDTGELFF. CDR3 nucleotides: TGCGCCAGCAGCCAAGATTATGGGGGCACCCCCGACACCGGGGAGCTGTTTTTT. The chain couples TRBV4-3 to TRBJ2-2; TRBD1 might be the D (6 bases). The CDR3 sequence is 18 residues long. Trimming shortened V by 0 bases and J by 3 bases, and 17 bases separated the two germline ends. Germline lookup yields CDR1 LGHNA and CDR2 YSLEER.

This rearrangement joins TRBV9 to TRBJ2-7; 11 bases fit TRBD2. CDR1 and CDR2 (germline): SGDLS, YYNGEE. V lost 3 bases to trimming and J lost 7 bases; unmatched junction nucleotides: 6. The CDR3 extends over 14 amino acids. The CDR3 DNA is TGTGCCAGCAGCGCGGGACTAGCGGATAAAGAGCAGTACTTC. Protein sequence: CASSAGLADKEQYF.

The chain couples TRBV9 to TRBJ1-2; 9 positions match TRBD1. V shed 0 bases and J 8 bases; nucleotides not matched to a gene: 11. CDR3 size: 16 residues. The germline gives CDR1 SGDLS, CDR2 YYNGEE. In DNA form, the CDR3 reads TGTGCCAGCAGCGTAGCTATCCGGACAGGGGTTGACGGCTACACCTTC. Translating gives CASSVAIRTGVDGYTF.

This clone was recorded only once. The CDR3 bases are TGTGCCAGTTCCCCTGGAGGGCAGTCATATAACTATGGCTACACCTTC. This sequence encodes CASSPGGQSYNYGYTF. The chain couples TRBV5-4 to TRBJ1-2; D gene unclear. This CDR3 region has 16 residues. V was trimmed by 8 bases and J by 1 base, leaving 21 bases between them. Per germline, CDR1 SGHNT and CDR2 YYREEE (reference sequence).

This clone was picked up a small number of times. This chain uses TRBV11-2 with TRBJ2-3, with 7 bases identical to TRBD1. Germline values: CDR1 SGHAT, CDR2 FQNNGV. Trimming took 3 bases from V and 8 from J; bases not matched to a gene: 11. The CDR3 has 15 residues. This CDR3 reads CASSLRQGNVGTQYF. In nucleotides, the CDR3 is TGTGCCAGCAGCTTGAGACAGGGTAATGTGGGTACGCAGTATTTT.

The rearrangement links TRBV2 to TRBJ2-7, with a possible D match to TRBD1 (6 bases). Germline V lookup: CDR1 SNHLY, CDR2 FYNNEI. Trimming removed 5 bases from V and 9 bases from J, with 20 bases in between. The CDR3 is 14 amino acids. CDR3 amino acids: CASSYREPTVGQYF. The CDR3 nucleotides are TGTGCCAGCAGTTACAGGGAGCCCACAGTGGGGCAGTACTTC.

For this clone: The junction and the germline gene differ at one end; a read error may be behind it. In DNA form, the CDR3 reads TGTGCCAGCACCCAGGAGAGTTTC. This gives the protein CASTQESF. The V call is TRBV5-4, the J call TRBJ2-7; D gene unclear. The germline V gene has CDR1 SGHNT and CDR2 YYREEE (reference sequence). The CDR3 spans 8 residues.

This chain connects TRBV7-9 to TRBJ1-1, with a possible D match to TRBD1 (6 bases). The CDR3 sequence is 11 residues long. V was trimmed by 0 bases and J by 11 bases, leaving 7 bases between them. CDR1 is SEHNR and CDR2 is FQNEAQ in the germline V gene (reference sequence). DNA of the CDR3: TGTGCCAGCAGCTTAGCGGGGGCGGCTTTCTTT. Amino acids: CASSLAGAAFF.

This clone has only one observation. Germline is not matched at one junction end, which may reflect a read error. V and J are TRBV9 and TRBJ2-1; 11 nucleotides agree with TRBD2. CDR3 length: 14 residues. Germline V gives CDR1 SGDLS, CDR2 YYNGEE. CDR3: CASNVAGGRNEQFF. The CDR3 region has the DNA TGTGCCAGCAACGTAGCGGGGGGGCGTAATGAGCAGTTCTTC.

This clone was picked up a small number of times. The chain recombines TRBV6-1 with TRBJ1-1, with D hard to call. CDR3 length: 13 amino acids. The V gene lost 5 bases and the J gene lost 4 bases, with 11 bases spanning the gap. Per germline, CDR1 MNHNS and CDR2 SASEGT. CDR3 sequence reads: CASSYSEVTEAFF. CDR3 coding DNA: TGTGCCAGCAGTTATTCGGAGGTCACTGAAGCTTTCTTT.

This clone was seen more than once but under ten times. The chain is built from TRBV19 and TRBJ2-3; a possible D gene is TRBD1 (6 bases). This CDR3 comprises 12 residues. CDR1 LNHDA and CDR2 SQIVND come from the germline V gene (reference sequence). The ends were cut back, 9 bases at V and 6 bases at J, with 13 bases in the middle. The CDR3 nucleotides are TGTGCCAGCAGACAGGCAGGCGATACGCAGTATTTT. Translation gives CASRQAGDTQYF.

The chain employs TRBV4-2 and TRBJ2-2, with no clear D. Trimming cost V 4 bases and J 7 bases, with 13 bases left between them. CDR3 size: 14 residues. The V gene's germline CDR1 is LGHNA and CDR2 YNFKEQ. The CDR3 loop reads CASSPSSGVGELFF. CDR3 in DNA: TGTGCCAGCAGCCCCTCAAGTGGCGTCGGGGAGCTGTTTTTT.

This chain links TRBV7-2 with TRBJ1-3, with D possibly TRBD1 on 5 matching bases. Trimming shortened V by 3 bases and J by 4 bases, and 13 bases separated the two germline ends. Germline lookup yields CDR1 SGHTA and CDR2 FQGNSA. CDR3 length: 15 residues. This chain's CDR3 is CASSFRQGRGNTIYF. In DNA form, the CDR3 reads TGTGCCAGCAGCTTTCGGCAGGGACGGGGAAACACCATATATTTT.

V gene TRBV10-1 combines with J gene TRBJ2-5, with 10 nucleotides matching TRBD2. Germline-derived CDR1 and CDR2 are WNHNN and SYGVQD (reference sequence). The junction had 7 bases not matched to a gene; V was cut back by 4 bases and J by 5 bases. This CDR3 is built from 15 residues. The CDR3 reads CASSVSSGGIETQYF. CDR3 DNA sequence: TGCGCCAGCAGTGTTAGTAGCGGGGGGATTGAGACCCAGTACTTC.

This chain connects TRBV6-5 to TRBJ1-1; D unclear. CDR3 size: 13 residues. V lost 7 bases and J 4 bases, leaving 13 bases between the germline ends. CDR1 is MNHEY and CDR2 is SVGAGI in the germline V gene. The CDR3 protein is CASTREGITEAFF. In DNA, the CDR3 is TGTGCCAGCACCCGGGAAGGGATCACTGAAGCTTTCTTT.

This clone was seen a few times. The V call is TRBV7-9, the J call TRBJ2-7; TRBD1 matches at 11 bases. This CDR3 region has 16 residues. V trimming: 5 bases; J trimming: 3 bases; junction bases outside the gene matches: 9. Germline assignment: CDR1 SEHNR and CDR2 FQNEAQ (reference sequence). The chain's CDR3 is CASSEGTGGIGYEQYF. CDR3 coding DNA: TGTGCCAGCAGCGAAGGGACAGGGGGTATAGGCTACGAGCAGTACTTC.

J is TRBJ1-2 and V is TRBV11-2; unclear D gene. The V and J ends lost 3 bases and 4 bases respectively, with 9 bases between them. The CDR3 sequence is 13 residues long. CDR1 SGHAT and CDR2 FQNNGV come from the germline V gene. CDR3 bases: TGTGCCAGCAGCTTGGGCCAGAGCTATGGCTACACCTTC. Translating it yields CASSLGQSYGYTF.

Here the CDR3 DNA reads TGTGCCAGCACCCCGGGTCAGAGCGGCAATCAGCCCCAGCATTTT. This sequence encodes CASTPGQSGNQPQHF. J is TRBJ1-5 and V is TRBV5-5; no reliable D call. The CDR3 loop spans 15 amino acids. Germline V lookup: CDR1 SGHKS, CDR2 YYEKEE (reference sequence). The V end lost 6 bases, the J end lost 2 bases, and 15 bases lay between the germline ends.

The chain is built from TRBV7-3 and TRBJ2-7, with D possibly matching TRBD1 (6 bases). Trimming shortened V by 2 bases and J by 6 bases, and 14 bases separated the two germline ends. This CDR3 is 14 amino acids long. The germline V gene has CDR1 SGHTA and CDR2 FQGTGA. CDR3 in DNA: TGTGCCAGCAGCTTAGTAGGGGGAACTGGCGAGCAGTACTTC. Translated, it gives CASSLVGGTGEQYF.

The CDR3 nucleotides read TGTGCCTGGAACTCCGGGACAGGGCATGAAAAACTGTTTTTT. Encoded protein: CAWNSGTGHEKLFF. The V gene is TRBV30, the J gene TRBJ1-4, with TRBD1 matching 9 bases. Germline values: CDR1 GTSNPN, CDR2 SVGIG (reference sequence). V shed 4 bases and J 6 bases; nucleotides not matched to a gene: 6. This CDR3 is 14 amino acids long.

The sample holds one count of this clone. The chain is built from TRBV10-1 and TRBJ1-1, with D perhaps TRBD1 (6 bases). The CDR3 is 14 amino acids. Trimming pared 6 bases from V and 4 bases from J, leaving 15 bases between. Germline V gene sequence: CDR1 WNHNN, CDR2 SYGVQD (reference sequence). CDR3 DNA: TGCGCCAGCAGCGGACAGCCCAGACCCACTGAAGCTTTCTTT. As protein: CASSGQPRPTEAFF.

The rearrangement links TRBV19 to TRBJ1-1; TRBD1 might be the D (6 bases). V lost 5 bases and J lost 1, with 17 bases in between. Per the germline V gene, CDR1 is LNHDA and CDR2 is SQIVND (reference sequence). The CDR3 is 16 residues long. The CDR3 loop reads CASSPIQGAGNTEAFF. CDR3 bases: TGTGCCAGTAGTCCTATACAGGGCGCGGGGAACACTGAAGCTTTCTTT.

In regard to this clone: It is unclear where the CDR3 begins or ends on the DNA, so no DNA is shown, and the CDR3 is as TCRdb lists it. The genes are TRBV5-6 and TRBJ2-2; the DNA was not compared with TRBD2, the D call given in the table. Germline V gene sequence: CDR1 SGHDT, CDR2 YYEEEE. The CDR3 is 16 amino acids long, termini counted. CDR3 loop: CASSFSGSLRAGELFF.

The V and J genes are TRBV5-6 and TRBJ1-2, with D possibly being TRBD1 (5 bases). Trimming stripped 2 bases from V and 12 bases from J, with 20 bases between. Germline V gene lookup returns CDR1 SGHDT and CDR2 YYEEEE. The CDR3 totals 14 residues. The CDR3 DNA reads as TGTGCCAGCAGCTTTTATGACAGAGCCCACAGCCACACCTTC. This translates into CASSFYDRAHSHTF.

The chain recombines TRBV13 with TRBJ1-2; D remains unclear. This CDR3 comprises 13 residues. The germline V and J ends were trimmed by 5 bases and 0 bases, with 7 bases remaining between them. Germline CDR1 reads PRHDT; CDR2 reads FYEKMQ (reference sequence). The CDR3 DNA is TGTGCCAGCAGCCCCCGCGCTAACTATGGCTACACCTTC. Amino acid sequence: CASSPRANYGYTF.

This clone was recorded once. The CDR3: CASSLSIGTYEQYF. Here the CDR3 DNA reads TGTGCCAGCAGTTTATCGATAGGGACCTACGAGCAGTACTTC. This chain links TRBV27 with TRBJ2-7; D gene unclear. CDR1 is MNHEY, CDR2 SMNVEV, per germline (reference sequence). Between the trimmed V and J ends, which lost 0 bases and 2 bases, there was a span of 8 bases. The CDR3 has 14 residues.

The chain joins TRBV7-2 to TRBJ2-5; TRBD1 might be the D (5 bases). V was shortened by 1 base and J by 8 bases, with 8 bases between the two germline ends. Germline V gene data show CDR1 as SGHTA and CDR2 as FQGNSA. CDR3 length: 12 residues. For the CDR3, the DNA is TGTGCCAGCAGCTTAGAAGGGGCCACCCAGTACTTC. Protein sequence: CASSLEGATQYF.

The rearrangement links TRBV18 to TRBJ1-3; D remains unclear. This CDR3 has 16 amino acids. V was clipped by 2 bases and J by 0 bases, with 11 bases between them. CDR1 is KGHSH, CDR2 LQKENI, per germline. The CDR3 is CASSPLPTNSGNTIYF. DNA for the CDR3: TGTGCCAGCTCACCATTGCCCACCAACTCTGGAAACACCATATATTTT. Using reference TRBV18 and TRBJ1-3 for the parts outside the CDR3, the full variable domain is NAGVMQNPRHLVRRRGQEARLRCSPMKGHSHVYWYRQLPEEGLKFMVYLQKENIIDESGMPKERFSAEFPKEGPSILRIQQVVRGDSAAYFCASSPLPTNSGNTIYFGEGSWLTVV.

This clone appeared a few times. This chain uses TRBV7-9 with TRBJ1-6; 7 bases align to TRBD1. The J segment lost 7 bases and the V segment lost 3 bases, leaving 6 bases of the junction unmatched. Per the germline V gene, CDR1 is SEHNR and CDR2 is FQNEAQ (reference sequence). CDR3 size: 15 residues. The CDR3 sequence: CASSFGTARNSPLHF. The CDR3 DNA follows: TGTGCCAGCAGCTTCGGGACAGCAAGGAATTCACCCCTCCACTTT.